This T cell receptor (beta chain) was found in a study of CD8 T cells in Susac syndrome. Study-level results: The TCR sequencing and HLA analysis in the study involved a relatively small number of individuals, as the study acknowledged.

When the RNA was reverse transcribed, random hexamers were used with an input of roughly 0.5 to 1 ug. Across 54 Vbeta and 13 Jbeta, immunoSEQ multiplex PCR amplified TCR beta CDR3. TCRdb redid the calling of the immunoSEQ multiplex PCR reads with MiXCR, one entry per CDR3 protein. The data contain some 80,000 distinct CDR3 sequences, about 93% of them singletons. The healthy controls were matched to patients by age and sex. Both CD4+ and CD8+ T cells were negatively isolated, and TEMRA cells underwent FACS enrichment. V dropped 4 bases and J dropped 3 bases, with 15 bases sitting between them. The CDR3 spans 16 residues. Regarding this clonotype: Its antigen is currently unknown.

Sequenced: CD8+ T cells from PBMCs. The sequence came from a human donor in good health. The chain employs TRBV12-3 or TRBV12-4 and TRBJ1-4; TRBD1 is a possible D gene (6 bases). The CDR3 nucleotides are TGTGCCAGCAGTTCAGGGGAGGGGATGTCTAATGAAAAACTGTTTTTT. Translating gives CASSSGEGMSNEKLFF.